Below are 12 T cell receptor beta chains sequenced from a single sample in a study of blood T cells in healthy people across ages. Primed by a sample-barcoded 5' primer and a J-beta primer mix, a second PCR proceeded for about 7 to 12 cycles. TCRdb re-analysed the 5' RACE reads in MiXCR, keeping a single row per CDR3 protein. The sample lists approximately 1,000,000 distinct CDR3 sequences, 35% to 50% occurring once. The sample consisted of blood. These receptors were taken from a woman aged 55-75 years in good health.

This clonotype was seen a handful of times. The chain couples TRBV11-2 to TRBJ2-5, with D maybe TRBD1 (5 bases). The CDR3 has 13 amino acids. CDR1 is SGHAT and CDR2 is FQNNGV in the germline V gene. V was pared by 4 bases and J by 5 bases, with 11 bases between. This CDR3 reads CASSCRRGETQYF. CDR3 coding DNA: TGTGCCAGCAGCTGTCGTAGGGGTGAGACCCAGTACTTC.

This clonotype was found many times. The rearrangement joins TRBV20-1 to TRBJ2-3, with a weak D call TRBD1 (5 bases). The CDR3 extends over 14 amino acids. The V and J ends lost 3 bases and 0 bases respectively, with 10 bases between them. CDR1 is DFQATT, CDR2 SNEGSKA, per germline (reference sequence). In DNA form, the CDR3 reads TGCAGTGCTAGGAAACAGGCGAGCACAGATACGCAGTATTTT. Translation gives CSARKQASTDTQYF.

This clonotype was seen once. This chain uses TRBV5-1 with TRBJ2-7; weak D call: TRBD2 (6 bases). This CDR3 region has 15 residues. The germline V gene encodes CDR1 SGHRS and CDR2 YFSETQ. Trimming stripped 3 bases from V and 2 bases from J, with 15 bases between. The CDR3 bases are TGCGCCAGCAGCTGGGGTAGCGGAGTTACCTACGAGCAGTACTTC. Protein: CASSWGSGVTYEQYF. The full variable domain, rest sourced from reference TRBV5-1 and TRBJ2-7, is KAGVTQTPRYLIKTRGQQVTLSCSPISGHRSVSWYQQTPGQGLQFLFEYFSETQRNKGNFPGRFSGRQFSNSRSEMNVSTLELGDSALYLCASSWGSGVTYEQYFGPGTRLTVT.

The chain has TRBV18 and TRBJ2-4; TRBD2 is a possible D gene (7 bases). The closer fit of TRBJ2-5 to the DNA end suggests the J call may be wrong. The CDR3 runs 15 residues. The germline V gene has CDR1 KGHSH and CDR2 LQKENI. CDR3 nucleotide sequence: TGTGCCAGCTCATCCAGGGGAGGGAGTCGAGAGACCCAGTACTTC. Translation gives CASSSRGGSRETQYF.

This clonotype was found a few times. Being one base from a much bigger clone, this may be a read error. The chain links TRBV27 to TRBJ2-7; 8 bases are a match to TRBD1. The CDR3 loop spans 13 amino acids. J lost 2 bases, V lost 6 bases, and 3 bases had no gene match. CDR1 is MNHEY, CDR2 SMNVEV, per germline (reference sequence). The CDR3 sequence is CASSRDRPYEQYF. CDR3 DNA: TGTGCCAGCAGCCGGGACAGGCCCTACGAGCAGTACTTC.

The chain combines TRBV6-1 with TRBJ2-7, with D unresolved. The J call may be mistaken, given a closer DNA end match to TRBJ2-4. Germline V gene lookup returns CDR1 MNHNS and CDR2 SASEGT. This CDR3 is 14 amino acids long. The CDR3 here is CASSEGTAKNIQYF. Here the CDR3 DNA reads TGTGCCAGCAGTGAAGGCACGGCCAAAAACATTCAGTACTTC.

This clonotype was seen just once. The chain uses TRBV11-1 and TRBJ2-6; D is uncertain. The germline gives CDR1 SGHAT, CDR2 FQDESV (reference sequence). V lost 1 base, J lost 4 bases, and 8 bases lay in between. The CDR3 spans 15 residues. The CDR3 is CASSLGWSGANVLTF. The CDR3, as DNA: TGTGCCAGCAGCTTAGGCTGGTCGGGGGCCAACGTCCTGACTTTC.

This clonotype was seen only a few times. This chain uses TRBV6-1 with TRBJ2-7; TRBD1 might be the D (5 bases). The germline V gene has CDR1 MNHNS and CDR2 SASEGT. With 0 bases removed from V and 5 bases from J, the gap between germline ends came to 11 bases. There are 14 residues in the CDR3. CDR3 in amino acids: CASSEARRGHEQYF. CDR3 DNA sequence: TGTGCCAGCAGTGAAGCGCGTAGGGGCCACGAGCAGTACTTC.

V gene TRBV24-1 combines with J gene TRBJ2-3; weak D call: TRBD2 (6 bases). CDR3 size: 16 residues. Germline V gene data show CDR1 as KGHDR and CDR2 as SFDVKD. The V gene lost 1 base and the J gene lost 5 bases, with 15 bases spanning the gap. The CDR3 region is CATSDFPGTREDTQYF. CDR3 coding DNA: TGTGCCACCAGTGATTTCCCCGGGACTCGGGAAGATACGCAGTATTTT.

The J gene is TRBJ2-3, the V gene TRBV19; maybe TRBD2 (6 bases). V lost 2 bases, J lost 0 bases, and 9 bases lay in between. The CDR3 contains 15 residues. Germline V lookup: CDR1 LNHDA, CDR2 SQIVND (reference sequence). This CDR3 is CASSILAESTDTQYF. The CDR3 DNA reads as TGTGCCAGTAGTATATTAGCGGAGAGCACAGATACGCAGTATTTT.

The sample holds many counts of this clonotype. The rearrangement uses TRBV27 and TRBJ2-1; no clear D. Trimming pared 8 bases from V and 6 bases from J, leaving 11 bases between. The germline V gene has CDR1 MNHEY and CDR2 SMNVEV (reference sequence). The CDR3 has 12 amino acids. The CDR3 bases are TGTGCCAGCGGATGGCCGTCCAATGAGCAGTTCTTC. Encoded protein: CASGWPSNEQFF.

The rearrangement joins TRBV20-1 to TRBJ2-1; 12 bases match TRBD2. The junction had 9 bases not matched to a gene; V was cut back by 0 bases and J by 3 bases. The CDR3 consists of 18 residues. Germline V gene data show CDR1 as DFQATT and CDR2 as SNEGSKA (reference sequence). CDR3 sequence (DNA): TGCAGTGCTAGAGATCGACTAGCGGGAGTGGTAAACTACAATGAGCAGTTCTTC. It codes for CSARDRLAGVVNYNEQFF.